This T cell receptor (beta chain) derives from a study of shared T cell receptors in the human thymus. Trimming left V 0 bases short and J 3 bases short, with 18 bases between. The CDR3 runs 17 residues. Germline lookup yields CDR1 LGHNA and CDR2 YNFKEQ. Clones were sequenced by immunoSEQ multiplex PCR, and TCRdb holds only the in-frame ones, with some missing. This sample has about 380,000 clones, with over 90% found just once. This TCR was recovered from a human donor. The rearrangement joins TRBV4-2 to TRBJ2-7; D perhaps matches TRBD1 (6 bases). Sequenced material: thymocytes. CDR3 sequence (DNA): TGTGCCAGCAGCCAAGAGGTCATCGGGACAAATCTCTACGAGCAGTACTTC. This translates into CASSQEVIGTNLYEQYF.